This is a list of T cell receptor beta chains from one sample in a study of cytomegalovirus exposure and HLA in healthy donors. Clones were sequenced by immunoSEQ multiplex PCR, and TCRdb holds only the in-frame ones, with some missing. The sample shows under 200,000 clones, 80% to 90% of them seen only once. Sequencing was done on a sample of PBMCs. These receptors all come from a man aged 18 to 30 in good health and CMV-seropositive. Both conserved end residues are part of each CDR3. A D gene is named only where the DNA matches it firmly. Some rows mark clone size as missing; the rest say once, few, many or name a class of expanded clone.

V	D	size	J	CDR3	DNA
TRBV14	TRBD2	once	TRBJ2-3	CASSFYLAGGLSGTDTQYF	TGTGCCAGCAGCTTCTATCTAGCGGGGGGACTAAGTGGCACAGATACGCAGTATTTT
TRBV14	NA	NA	TRBJ2-3	CASSLLDTQYF	TGTGCCAGCAGCCTCTTAGATACGCAGTATTTT
TRBV18	NA	NA	TRBJ1-6	CASSPYGDNNNSPLHF	TGTGCCAGCTCACCTTACGGGGACAATAATAATTCACCCCTCCACTTT
TRBV2	NA	NA	TRBJ2-7	CASTDYGEQYF	TGTGCCAGCACAGACTACGGGGAGCAGTACTTC
TRBV5-1	TRBD1	NA	TRBJ2-2	CASSFRGQGFGAGELFF	TGCGCCAGCAGCTTCAGGGGACAGGGGTTCGGGGCCGGGGAGCTGTTTTTT
TRBV9	TRBD1	NA	TRBJ2-7	CASSRQGTGTYEQYF	TGTGCCAGCAGCCGGCAGGGGACAGGGACTTACGAGCAGTACTTC
TRBV12-5	NA	NA	TRBJ2-4	CASGLRGRGGIQYF	TGTGCTAGTGGTTTGCGGGGGAGAGGCGGCATTCAGTACTTC
TRBV2	TRBD1	NA	TRBJ2-5	CASIFDRAETQYF	TGTGCCAGCATCTTCGACAGGGCTGAGACCCAGTACTTC
TRBV5-1	TRBD2	few	TRBJ2-1	CASSLSGGEQFF	TGCGCCAGCAGCTTGTCGGGGGGTGAGCAGTTCTTC
TRBV19	NA	once	TRBJ2-7	CASSRYYSQGGLYEQYF	TGTGCCAGTAGTAGATACTACTCGCAGGGTGGATTGTACGAGCAGTACTTC
TRBV4-1	TRBD1	NA	TRBJ2-2	CASSQAGQGHTGELFF	TGCGCCAGCAGCCAAGCTGGACAGGGCCACACCGGGGAGCTGTTTTTT
TRBV18	NA	NA	TRBJ2-1	CASSQTTSYYNEQFF	TGTGCCAGCTCCCAGACTACGTCATACTACAATGAGCAGTTCTTC
TRBV7-3	NA	NA	TRBJ2-7	CASSSFDGYEQYF	TGTGCCAGCAGCTCCTTCGACGGGTACGAGCAGTACTTC
TRBV7-2	NA	NA	TRBJ2-1	CASSPDSRGYNEQFF	TGTGCCAGCAGCCCCGACTCCAGAGGGTACAATGAGCAGTTCTTC
TRBV5-1	TRBD1	few	TRBJ1-6	CASSSRGDSPLHF	TGCGCCAGCAGCTCCAGGGGGGATTCACCCCTCCACTTT
TRBV12-5	TRBD2	NA	TRBJ2-1	CASGTSGGVYNEQFF	TGTGCTAGTGGAACTAGCGGGGGGGTTTACAATGAGCAGTTCTTC
TRBV5-6	NA	NA	TRBJ1-5	CASSPGGLGEPQHF	TGTGCCAGCAGCCCCGGGGGGCTCGGTGAGCCCCAGCATTTT
TRBV6-5	TRBD1	NA	TRBJ1-5	CASRDRATNQPQHF	TGTGCCAGCAGAGACAGGGCAACCAATCAGCCCCAGCATTTT
TRBV5-1	TRBD1	once	TRBJ1-3	CASSLEGAGGSTIYF	TGCGCCAGCAGCTTGGAGGGGGCGGGCGGAAGCACCATATATTTT
TRBV7-6	NA	NA	TRBJ2-3	CASSLGSPAGGTDTQYF	TGTGCCAGCAGCTTAGGGTCCCCCGCAGGGGGCACAGATACGCAGTATTTT
TRBV25-1	NA	NA	TRBJ2-3	CASTLWSTDTQYF	TGTGCCAGCACCCTATGGAGCACAGATACGCAGTATTTT
TRBV5-4	TRBD2	NA	TRBJ2-1	CASSQERGSYNEQFF	TGTGCCAGCAGCCAGGAGCGGGGCTCCTACAATGAGCAGTTCTTC
TRBV6-1	NA	NA	TRBJ1-5	CASRGGPNQPQHF	TGTGCCAGCAGAGGCGGGCCCAATCAGCCCCAGCATTTT
TRBV19	NA	few	TRBJ2-7	CASSIGTSYEQYF	TGTGCCAGTAGTATCGGGACATCCTACGAGCAGTACTTC
TRBV7-9	NA	NA	TRBJ1-1	CASSQAPNTEAFF	TGTGCCAGCAGCCAGGCTCCGAACACTGAAGCTTTCTTT
TRBV10-2	NA	NA	TRBJ2-7	CASRLNPSYEQYF	TGCGCCAGCAGATTGAACCCTAGCTACGAGCAGTACTTC
TRBV30	NA	NA	TRBJ2-2	CACPGTLNTGELFF	TGTGCCTGCCCCGGGACACTGAACACCGGGGAGCTGTTTTTT
TRBV5-1	TRBD1	NA	TRBJ1-2	CASSSGQGAGDGYTF	TGCGCCAGCAGCTCAGGACAGGGGGCAGGGGATGGCTACACCTTC
TRBV14	NA	NA	TRBJ2-7	CASSQAIARAYEQYF	TGTGCCAGCAGCCAAGCTATAGCGCGGGCCTACGAGCAGTACTTC
TRBV9	NA	once	TRBJ1-4	CASSVTGRTNEKLFF	TGTGCCAGCAGCGTGACAGGCCGAACTAATGAAAAACTGTTTTTT
TRBV5-1	TRBD1	NA	TRBJ1-1	CASSLEPGQGKAFF	TGCGCCAGCAGCTTGGAACCGGGACAGGGAAAAGCTTTCTTT
TRBV18	TRBD2	NA	TRBJ2-5	CASSPPVLALAGDQETQYF	TGTGCCAGCTCACCACCCGTATTAGCGCTAGCGGGTGATCAAGAGACCCAGTACTTC
TRBV10-2	NA	NA	TRBJ1-1	CASSERGGQGMNTEAFF	TGCGCCAGCAGTGAACGGGGGGGTCAAGGGATGAACACTGAAGCTTTCTTT
TRBV7-2	NA	NA	TRBJ2-7	CASSRGGQYYEQYF	TGTGCCAGCAGCCGGGGGGGACAGTATTACGAGCAGTACTTC
TRBV27	TRBD2	few	TRBJ2-5	CASNSGGAEETQYF	TGTGCCAGCAATAGCGGGGGGGCTGAAGAGACCCAGTACTTC
TRBV7-9	NA	NA	TRBJ1-1	CASNGGNTEAFF	TGTGCCAGCAATGGAGGGAACACTGAAGCTTTCTTT
TRBV11-2	TRBD1	few	TRBJ1-2	CASSRQGSVYGYTF	TGTGCCAGCAGCCGACAGGGCTCGGTCTATGGCTACACCTTC
TRBV18	NA	NA	TRBJ1-5	CASSPGQANQPQHF	TGTGCCAGCTCACCAGGGCAGGCCAATCAGCCCCAGCATTTT
TRBV4-2	TRBD2	NA	TRBJ2-5	CASTGEGYQETQYF	TGTGCCAGCACTGGGGAGGGGTATCAAGAGACCCAGTACTTC
TRBV21-1	NA	NA	TRBJ2-5	CASSIQRRTPDRGETQYF	TGTGCCAGCAGCATTCAACGTCGGACCCCAGACAGAGGAGAGACCCAGTACTTC
TRBV5-4	NA	NA	TRBJ2-1	CASSLSGDLGDEQFF	TGTGCCAGCAGCCTCTCGGGGGACCTAGGTGATGAGCAGTTCTTC
TRBV5-1	TRBD1	NA	TRBJ2-7	CASSLETGSWYEQYF	TGCGCCAGCAGCTTGGAGACAGGGTCTTGGTACGAGCAGTACTTC
TRBV7-2	TRBD2	NA	TRBJ2-1	CASSPGVAGSSEQFF	TGTGCCAGCAGCCCCGGGGTAGCGGGGTCCAGTGAGCAGTTCTTC
TRBV7-9	NA	few	TRBJ1-4	CASSPGLGEKLFF	TGTGCCAGCAGTCCTGGACTGGGGGAAAAACTGTTTTTT
TRBV4-3	NA	NA	TRBJ2-1	CASSQSHHGGNEQFF	TGCGCCAGCAGCCAATCCCACCACGGTGGCAATGAGCAGTTCTTC
TRBV25-1	NA	NA	TRBJ1-2	CASSEAGLGFYGYTF	TGTGCCAGCAGTGAAGCGGGGCTGGGTTTCTATGGCTACACCTTC
TRBV1	NA	NA	TRBJ2-5	CTSSQDQRRHPETQYF	TGCACCAGCAGCCAAGACCAGCGGAGACACCCAGAGACCCAGTACTTC
TRBV9	NA	once	TRBJ2-1	CASREVKGDNEQFF	TGTGCCAGCAGAGAGGTTAAGGGGGACAATGAGCAGTTCTTC
TRBV7-2	NA	NA	TRBJ2-5	CASSQSQAGRTQYF	TGTGCCAGCAGCCAAAGCCAGGCGGGTAGAACCCAGTACTTC
TRBV10-3	TRBD2	NA	TRBJ2-1	CAISDTGGRDEQFF	TGTGCCATCAGTGACACGGGGGGGCGGGATGAGCAGTTCTTC
TRBV2	NA	NA	TRBJ1-5	CASSRINQGHGMADQPQHF	TGTGCCAGCAGTCGTATTAACCAGGGGCACGGTATGGCCGATCAGCCCCAGCATTTT
TRBV4-3	TRBD2	NA	TRBJ2-3	CASSLRGGGWTDTQYF	TGCGCCAGCAGCCTCCGAGGCGGGGGTTGGACAGATACGCAGTATTTT
TRBV27	NA	NA	TRBJ2-1	CASSWGHGYEQFF	TGTGCCAGCAGTTGGGGCCATGGCTATGAGCAGTTCTTC
TRBV18	TRBD2	NA	TRBJ2-7	CASSPLPSGGINEQYF	TGTGCCAGCTCACCGCTCCCTAGCGGTGGGATCAACGAGCAGTACTTC